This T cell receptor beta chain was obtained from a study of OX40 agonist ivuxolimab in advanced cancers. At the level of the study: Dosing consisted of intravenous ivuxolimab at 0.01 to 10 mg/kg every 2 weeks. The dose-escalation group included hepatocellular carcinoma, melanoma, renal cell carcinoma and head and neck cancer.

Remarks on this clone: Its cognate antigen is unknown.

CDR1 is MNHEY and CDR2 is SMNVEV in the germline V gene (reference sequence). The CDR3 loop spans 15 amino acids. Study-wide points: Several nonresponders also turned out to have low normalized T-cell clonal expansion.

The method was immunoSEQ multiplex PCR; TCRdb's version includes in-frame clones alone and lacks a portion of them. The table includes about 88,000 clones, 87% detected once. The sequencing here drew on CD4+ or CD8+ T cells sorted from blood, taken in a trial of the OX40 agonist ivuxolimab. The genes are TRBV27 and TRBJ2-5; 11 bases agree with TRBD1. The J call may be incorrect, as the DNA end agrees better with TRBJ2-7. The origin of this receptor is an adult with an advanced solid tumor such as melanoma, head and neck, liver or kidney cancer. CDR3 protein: CASSLPGTGGYEQYF. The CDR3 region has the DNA TGTGCCAGCAGTCTACCCGGGACAGGGGGCTACGAGCAGTACTTC.